Listed below are T cell receptor beta chains from one sample, sequenced in a study of cytomegalovirus exposure and HLA in healthy donors. Measured with immunoSEQ multiplex PCR; TCRdb has only the in-frame clones, and not every one. The sample holds 85,000 to 95,000 clones; 96% are singletons and the top ten take 0.6% to 0.95%. Sequenced: PBMCs. These receptors were obtained from a man aged 18 to 35 in good health and CMV-seronegative. Both conserved end residues are part of each CDR3. The D gene is left open where the match is weak. The size field is filled for only some rows; it gives once, few, many or a size class.

D	size	length	V	J	DNA	CDR3
TRBD2	-	13	TRBV9	TRBJ2-1	TGTGCCAGCAGCGTCGGGGAGGGCAATGAGCAGTTCTTC	CASSVGEGNEQFF
-	-	14	TRBV9	TRBJ1-2	TGTGCCAGCAGCGGTAGAGGGATTAACTATGGCTACACCTTC	CASSGRGINYGYTF
TRBD2	-	15	TRBV2	TRBJ2-5	TGTGCCAGCAGTGACGGGGAGGGGATTCGGAAGACCCAGTACTTC	CASSDGEGIRKTQYF
TRBD1	-	17	TRBV5-4	TRBJ1-1	TGTGCCAGCAGCTTGCCGACAGGGGGCTCTGTTGGCGCTGAAGCTTTCTTT	CASSLPTGGSVGAEAFF
TRBD1	-	16	TRBV4-2	TRBJ2-5	TGTGCCAGCAGCCAAGAGGGGACAGGGGGCTTGGAGACCCAGTACTTC	CASSQEGTGGLETQYF
-	-	17	TRBV27	TRBJ2-1	TGTGCCAGCAGTTTAATCCCGGGCGGGGATTCCTACAATGAGCAGTTCTTC	CASSLIPGGDSYNEQFF
-	-	13	TRBV7-2	TRBJ1-1	TGTGCCAGCAGCCGCTCGAGGGCCACTGAAGCTTTCTTT	CASSRSRATEAFF
-	-	16	TRBV19	TRBJ2-3	TGTGCCACCACCGAGAGGGTCGGACCTTACACAGATACGCAGTATTTT	CATTERVGPYTDTQYF
TRBD2	-	14	TRBV29-1	TRBJ2-5	TGCAGCGTTGGGACTAGCGGGAGTGTCGAGACCCAGTACTTC	CSVGTSGSVETQYF
TRBD2	-	14	TRBV5-1	TRBJ2-3	TGCGCCAGCCGCTTTTGGGAGGGGCGGAATACGCAGTATTTT	CASRFWEGRNTQYF
-	-	16	TRBV15	TRBJ2-1	TGTGCCACCAGTCACGAGGGGCAGGGGAATATTAATGAGCAGTTCTTC	CATSHEGQGNINEQFF
TRBD1	once	15	TRBV28	TRBJ1-4	TGTGCCAGCAGACCCAACAGGGGGCGGGGTGAAAAACTGTTTTTT	CASRPNRGRGEKLFF
-	-	15	TRBV2	TRBJ1-5	TGTGCCAGCAGTGGGAGGGCCGGCGGCAATCAGCCCCAGCATTTT	CASSGRAGGNQPQHF